Only a few counts were recorded for the clone carrying this T cell receptor beta chain. The antigen is unknown. This entry belongs to a study of T-cell memory formation after mild COVID-19. V was shortened by 5 bases and J by 7 bases, with 18 bases between the two germline ends. The CDR3 has 13 amino acids. Germline V lookup: CDR1 DFQATT, CDR2 SNEGSKA (reference sequence). The study, taken as a whole, reports: Some clones that responded turned up in pre-infection memory, which suggests that cross-reactive memory joined in.

TCRdb called the 5' RACE reads again in MiXCR, with one record for every CDR3 protein. The sample lists hundreds of thousands of distinct CDR3 sequences, roughly 21% occurring once. V and J are TRBV20-1 and TRBJ2-7; D not resolved. Sequencing was performed on PBMCs or a T cell subset sorted from them (not recorded which). The sequence came from an adult woman who had mild COVID-19 (a few samples of this study predate the infection). Cell type and time point are not known. Written as DNA, the CDR3 is TGCAGTGCTTCGACTTCCACTGGTGGAGAGCAGTACTTC. It codes for CSASTSTGGEQYF.